This T cell receptor beta chain comes out of a study of OX40 agonist ivuxolimab in advanced cancers. For the wider study: Ivuxolimab, which targeted the costimulatory receptor OX40 (CD134), was an agonistic, fully human IgG2 monoclonal antibody. Intravenous ivuxolimab was administered to patients every 2 weeks at six dose levels: 0.01, 0.1, 0.3, 1.5, 3 and 10 mg/kg. Of the 50 to 55 dose-escalation patients, hepatocellular carcinoma was present in about 19, melanoma in approximately 15, renal cell carcinoma in 9 and head and neck cancer in 9. In the dose-escalation cohort, roughly 80% of patients were male, and the mean age was about 55 years, with a range of about 20 to 90. Patients were allowed to have had prior anti-PD-1, anti-PD-L1 or anti-CTLA-4 therapy, and 40% of the dose-escalation patients had previously received checkpoint inhibitors. Partial responses were achieved by three dose-escalation patients, of whom one had hepatocellular carcinoma and two had cutaneous melanoma. Peripheral TCRbeta sequencing aimed to test whether ivuxolimab altered TCR sequence diversity and caused clonal T-cell expansion. The monotherapy dose-escalation portion (N = 52 patients) of the phase I ivuxolimab trial is reported in the paper. The investigation overall reported the following: The antigen specificity of the peripheral T cells that underwent clonal expansion was not determined. At doses of 0.1 to 3.0 mg/kg, clonal expansion of both CD4+ and CD8+ T cells in blood was seen between baseline and week 6. Partial responders in the 0.1-3.0 mg/kg groups had among the lowest normalized peripheral clonal expansion, especially among CD8+ T cells. On average, CD8+ T cells showed more expanded clones than CD4+ T cells after ivuxolimab. Low levels of normalized T-cell clonal expansion were also seen in some patients who did not respond.

Genomic DNA was isolated from the sorted cells so that the TCRbeta CDR3 region could be sequenced. TCRbeta CDR3 regions were sequenced using the immunoSEQ Assay. Not all clones reach the TCRdb copy of this immuneACCESS table, which keeps in-frame sequences only. Checked studies attribute under half of the gap to unresolved V genes and leave the rest unexplained. For this sample there are tens of thousands of clones; around nine tenths appear just once. The ten largest clones take up around 2.6% of the sample. Patients with autoimmune disease history or receiving systemic immunosuppression were excluded from the trial. Peripheral blood for TCR sequencing was collected from all dose cohorts at baseline, on cycle 4 day 1, and on cycle 7 day 1. Samples were obtained from an open-label, multicenter, first-in-human phase I dose-escalation trial of ivuxolimab. Adults with locally advanced or metastatic head and neck squamous cell, hepatocellular, melanoma or renal cell carcinoma were enrolled in the trial. Before TCR sequencing, CD4+ T cells and CD8+ T cells were sorted from peripheral blood as separate populations.

This clone occurred a few times. The target of this receptor is not known. The input lacks base qualities; no much larger clone sits a single base away. CDR1 and CDR2 are drawn from the germline V gene (reference sequence): GTSNPN, SVGIG. Relative to germline, V is 0 bases shorter and J is 2 bases shorter, with 10 bases between their ends. From its cysteine to its phenylalanine, the CDR3 spans 14 amino acids. This entry keeps only the CDR3 DNA: 42 bases, framed from base 1. The source was CD4+ or CD8+ T cells sorted from blood, collected in a trial of the OX40 agonist ivuxolimab. Recombination joined TRBV30 with TRBJ1-2; the D gene cannot be resolved reliably. The clonotype originates from an adult with an advanced solid tumor such as melanoma, head and neck, liver or kidney cancer. The sequence in DNA is TGTGCCTGGAGTGTAGGGCCCTCCAACTATGGCTACACCTTC. Its coded protein is CAWSVGPSNYGYTF.